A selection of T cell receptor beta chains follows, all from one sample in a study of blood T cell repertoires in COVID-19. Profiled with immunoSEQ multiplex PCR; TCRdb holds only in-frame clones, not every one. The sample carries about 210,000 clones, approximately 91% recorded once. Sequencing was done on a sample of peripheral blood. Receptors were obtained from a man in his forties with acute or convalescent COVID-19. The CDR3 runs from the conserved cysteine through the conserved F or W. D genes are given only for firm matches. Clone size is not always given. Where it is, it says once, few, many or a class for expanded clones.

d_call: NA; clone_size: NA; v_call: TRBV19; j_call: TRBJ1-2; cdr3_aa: CASSNGYLSGLNGYTF; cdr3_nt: TGTGCCAGTAGTAACGGCTATCTGTCAGGGTTGAATGGCTACACCTTC
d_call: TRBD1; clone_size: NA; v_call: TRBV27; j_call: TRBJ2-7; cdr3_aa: CASRTGLHEQYF; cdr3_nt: TGTGCCAGCAGGACAGGGCTCCACGAGCAGTACTTC
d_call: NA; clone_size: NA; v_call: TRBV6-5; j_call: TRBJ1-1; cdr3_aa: CASSWGTRDTEAFF; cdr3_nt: TGTGCCAGCAGTTGGGGGACACGGGACACTGAAGCTTTCTTT
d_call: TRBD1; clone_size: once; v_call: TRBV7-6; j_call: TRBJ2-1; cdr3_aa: CASSTSGTGFYEQFF; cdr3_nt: TGTGCCAGCAGCACGTCCGGGACAGGGTTCTATGAGCAGTTCTTC
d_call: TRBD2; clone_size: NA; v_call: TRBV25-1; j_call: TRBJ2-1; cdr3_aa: CASSAGGASGVRNEQFF; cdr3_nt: TGTGCCAGCAGTGCAGGAGGAGCTAGCGGGGTGAGGAATGAGCAGTTCTTC
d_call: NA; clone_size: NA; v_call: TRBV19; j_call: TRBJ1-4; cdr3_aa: CASSMNTATNEKLFF; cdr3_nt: TGTGCCAGTAGTATGAATACAGCAACTAATGAAAAACTGTTTTTT
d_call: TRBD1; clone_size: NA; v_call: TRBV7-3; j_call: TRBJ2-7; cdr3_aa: CASSSGTGSHEQYF; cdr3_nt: TGTGCCAGCAGCTCCGGGACAGGGTCCCACGAGCAGTACTTC
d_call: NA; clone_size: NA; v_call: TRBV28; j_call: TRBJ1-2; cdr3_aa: CASSLWRNYGYTF; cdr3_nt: TGTGCCAGCAGTTTGTGGAGGAACTATGGCTACACCTTC
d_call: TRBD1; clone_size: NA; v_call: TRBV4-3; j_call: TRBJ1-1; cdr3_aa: CASSQSYRGRAEAFF; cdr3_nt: TGCGCCAGCAGCCAATCCTACAGGGGAAGAGCTGAAGCTTTCTTT
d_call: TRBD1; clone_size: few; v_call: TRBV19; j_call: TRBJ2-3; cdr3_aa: CASRRGTGGTDTQYF; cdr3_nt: TGTGCCAGTAGAAGAGGGACAGGGGGCACAGATACGCAGTATTTT
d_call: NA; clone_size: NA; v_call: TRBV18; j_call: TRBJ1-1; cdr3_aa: CASSLQDRATEAFF; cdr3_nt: TGTGCCAGCTCACTACAGGACCGGGCCACTGAAGCTTTCTTT
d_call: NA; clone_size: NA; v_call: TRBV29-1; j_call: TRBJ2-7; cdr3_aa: CSVRTGEQYF; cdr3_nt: TGCAGCGTGAGGACTGGGGAGCAGTACTTC
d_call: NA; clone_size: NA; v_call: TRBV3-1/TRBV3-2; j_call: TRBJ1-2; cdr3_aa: CASSQVRGGSGYTF; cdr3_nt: TGTGCCAGCAGCCAAGTTAGGGGTGGAAGTGGCTACACCTTC
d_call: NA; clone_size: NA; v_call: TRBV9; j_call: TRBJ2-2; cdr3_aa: CASSVDGLANTGELFF; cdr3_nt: TGTGCCAGCAGCGTAGATGGACTGGCGAACACCGGGGAGCTGTTTTTT
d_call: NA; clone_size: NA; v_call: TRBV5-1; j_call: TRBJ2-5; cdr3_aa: CASSLSFPQLGQETQYF; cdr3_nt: TGCGCCAGCAGCTTGAGCTTCCCCCAACTCGGCCAAGAGACCCAGTACTTC
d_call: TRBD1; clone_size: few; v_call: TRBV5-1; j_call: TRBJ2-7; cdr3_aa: CASSLGGTGTYEQYF; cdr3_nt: TGCGCCAGCAGCTTGGGAGGGACAGGGACCTACGAGCAGTACTTC
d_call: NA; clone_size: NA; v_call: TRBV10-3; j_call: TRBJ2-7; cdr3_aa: CAISEPGNPSYEQYF; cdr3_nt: TGTGCCATCAGTGAGCCAGGGAACCCCTCCTACGAGCAGTACTTC
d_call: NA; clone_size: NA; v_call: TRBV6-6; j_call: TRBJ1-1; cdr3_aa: CASSYPFELNTEAFF; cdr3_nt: TGTGCCAGCAGTTACCCTTTTGAGTTGAACACTGAAGCTTTCTTT
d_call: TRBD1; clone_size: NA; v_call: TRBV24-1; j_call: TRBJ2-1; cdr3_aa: CATSTGDSEYNEQFF; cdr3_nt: TGTGCCACTTCAACAGGGGACAGTGAATACAATGAGCAGTTCTTC
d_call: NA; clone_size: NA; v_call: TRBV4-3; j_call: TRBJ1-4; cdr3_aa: CASSRQQEKLFF; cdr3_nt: TGCGCCAGCAGCCGACAACAAGAAAAACTGTTTTTT
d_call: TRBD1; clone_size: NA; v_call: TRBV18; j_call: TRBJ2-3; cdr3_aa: CASSAGTGGGTDTQYF; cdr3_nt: TGTGCCAGCTCAGCTGGGACAGGGGGCGGCACAGATACGCAGTATTTT
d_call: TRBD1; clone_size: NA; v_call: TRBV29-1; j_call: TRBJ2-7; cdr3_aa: CSVPGQAYEQYF; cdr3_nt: TGCAGCGTGCCGGGACAGGCCTACGAGCAGTACTTC
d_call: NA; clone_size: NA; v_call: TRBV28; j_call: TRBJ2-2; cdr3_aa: CASSFRSSIPNTGELFF; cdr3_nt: TGTGCCAGCAGTTTCCGGTCCTCGATTCCGAACACCGGGGAGCTGTTTTTT
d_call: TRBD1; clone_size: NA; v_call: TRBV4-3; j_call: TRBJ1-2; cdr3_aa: CASSQNRGLGGYTF; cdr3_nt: TGCGCCAGCAGCCAAAACAGGGGGCTGGGGGGCTACACCTTC
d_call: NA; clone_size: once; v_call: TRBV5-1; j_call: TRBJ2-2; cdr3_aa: CASSPDLTGPGELFF; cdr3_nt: TGCGCCAGCAGCCCGGATCTGACAGGTCCCGGGGAGCTGTTTTTT
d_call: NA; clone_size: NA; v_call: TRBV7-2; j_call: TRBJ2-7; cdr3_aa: CASSPRLGTHGSYEQYF; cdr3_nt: TGTGCCAGCAGCCCCAGGCTAGGGACACATGGATCCTACGAGCAGTACTTC
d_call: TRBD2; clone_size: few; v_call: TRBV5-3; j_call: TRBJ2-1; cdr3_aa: CARSIGLAGVNEQFF; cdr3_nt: TGTGCCAGAAGCATCGGACTAGCGGGGGTCAATGAGCAGTTCTTC
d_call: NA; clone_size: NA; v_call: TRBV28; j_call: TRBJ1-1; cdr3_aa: CASTSPRGGGAFF; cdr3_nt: TGTGCCAGCACCTCACCCAGGGGAGGGGGAGCTTTCTTT
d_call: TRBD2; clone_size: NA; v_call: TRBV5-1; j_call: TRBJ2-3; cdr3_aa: CASWGLAGAPDTQYF; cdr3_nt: TGCGCCAGCTGGGGACTAGCGGGAGCTCCAGATACGCAGTATTTT
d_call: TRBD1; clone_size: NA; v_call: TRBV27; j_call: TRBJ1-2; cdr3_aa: CASKPRGTGGIPYGYTF; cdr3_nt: TGTGCCAGCAAACCCCGCGGCACAGGGGGAATTCCCTATGGCTACACCTTC
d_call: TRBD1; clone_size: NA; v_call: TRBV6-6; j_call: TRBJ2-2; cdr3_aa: CASSYAGTALTGELFF; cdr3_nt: TGTGCCAGCAGTTACGCCGGGACAGCCCTCACCGGGGAGCTGTTTTTT
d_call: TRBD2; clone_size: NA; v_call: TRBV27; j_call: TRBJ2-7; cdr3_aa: CASSSIREGGYEQYF; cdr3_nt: TGTGCCAGCAGTTCCATACGGGAGGGGGGATACGAGCAGTACTTC
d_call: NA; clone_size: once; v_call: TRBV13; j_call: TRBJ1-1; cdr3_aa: CASSFISDTEAFF; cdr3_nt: TGTGCCAGCAGCTTTATCAGTGACACTGAAGCTTTCTTT
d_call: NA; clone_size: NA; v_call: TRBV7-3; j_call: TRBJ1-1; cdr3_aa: CASSLGGGEAFF; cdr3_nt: TGTGCCAGCAGCTTAGGGGGCGGTGAAGCTTTCTTT
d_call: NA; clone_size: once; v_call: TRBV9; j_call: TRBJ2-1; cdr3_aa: CASSVASDKYNEQFF; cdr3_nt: TGTGCCAGCAGCGTAGCATCGGACAAGTACAATGAGCAGTTCTTC
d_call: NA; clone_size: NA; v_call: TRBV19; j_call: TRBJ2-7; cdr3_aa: CASSTRDLPNEQYF; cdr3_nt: TGTGCCAGTAGTACCCGGGATCTACCTAACGAGCAGTACTTC
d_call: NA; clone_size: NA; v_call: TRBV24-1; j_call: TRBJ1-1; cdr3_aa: CATSDFAGTEAFF; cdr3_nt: TGTGCCACCAGTGATTTTGCGGGGACTGAAGCTTTCTTT
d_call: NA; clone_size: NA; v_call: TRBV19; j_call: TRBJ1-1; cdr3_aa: CASSPAAGSPTEAFF; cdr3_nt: TGTGCCAGTAGTCCAGCGGCCGGGAGTCCAACTGAAGCTTTCTTT
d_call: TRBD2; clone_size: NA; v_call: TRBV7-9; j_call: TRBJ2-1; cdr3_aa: CASSPRGAGDNEQFF; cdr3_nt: TGTGCCAGCAGCCCCCGGGGCGCGGGAGACAATGAGCAGTTCTTC
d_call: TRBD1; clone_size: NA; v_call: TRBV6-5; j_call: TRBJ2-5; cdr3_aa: CASGFRTGRETQYF; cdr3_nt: TGTGCCAGCGGATTCCGGACAGGGCGGGAGACCCAGTACTTC
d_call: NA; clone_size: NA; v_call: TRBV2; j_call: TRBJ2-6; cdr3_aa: CASSERGSGANVLTF; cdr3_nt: TGTGCCAGCAGTGAACGGGGATCTGGGGCCAACGTCCTGACTTTC
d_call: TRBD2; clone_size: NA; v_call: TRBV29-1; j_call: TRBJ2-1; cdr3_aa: CSVWSGGDYNEQFF; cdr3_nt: TGCAGCGTTTGGTCGGGGGGGGACTACAATGAGCAGTTCTTC
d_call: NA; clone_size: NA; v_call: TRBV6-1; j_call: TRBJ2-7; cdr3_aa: CASSESAGSEQYF; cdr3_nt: TGTGCCAGCAGTGAATCGGCAGGGTCCGAGCAGTACTTC
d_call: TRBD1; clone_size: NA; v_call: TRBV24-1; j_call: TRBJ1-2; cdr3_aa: CATSDGDSYHYGYTF; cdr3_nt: TGTGCCACCAGTGATGGGGACAGCTACCACTATGGCTACACCTTC
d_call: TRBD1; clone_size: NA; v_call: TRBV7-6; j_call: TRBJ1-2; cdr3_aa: CASSLGQGAGGYTF; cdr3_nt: TGTGCCAGCAGCTTAGGACAGGGGGCAGGGGGCTACACCTTC